This section outlines one T cell receptor (beta chain) sequence together with its context. Which antigen it targets is not known. The record has no base qualities; no much larger clone is one base away. Library preparation used 5' RACE. Instrument used: Illumina HiSeq 2500. The second PCR ran for roughly 6 to 11 cycles and used a J-beta primer mix along with a sample-barcoded 5' primer. A unique molecular identifier was introduced onto each TCR beta cDNA molecule by a template-switch 5' adaptor carrying 12 random nucleotides. At least 3 million CDR3-containing paired-end reads were obtained from each sample. First-strand cDNA synthesis was performed from all RNA using the Mint cDNA synthesis kit, with priming by a TRBC-specific oligonucleotide. After uracil-DNA glycosylase treatment, a first 18-cycle PCR used universal primers M1SS and BC2_uni_R on all cDNA. As for the authors' bioinformatics: Normalization of each sample was performed by random selection of 1 million high-quality reads, each carrying a distinct molecular identifier. Instead of being binned into consensus sequences, reads that shared molecular identifiers were thrown out. CDR3 identification, clonotype clustering and error correction used MiTCR with a Q25 quality threshold and the strictest error-elimination algorithm. A nonparametric unseen species model using Euler transformation provided a lower-bound estimate of total TCR beta diversity. Starting from the raw public reads, TCRdb applied fastp trimming at Q25, assembled clones with MiXCR and retained in-frame beta chains. Rows with a matching CDR3 protein are joined into one entry that keeps the most common DNA and genes. These V and J calls derive from TCRdb rather than the authors' analysis. Present in this sample are approximately 1.5 million distinct CDR3 sequences, 30% to 35% of which were seen just once. About 10% of the sample comes from the top ten.

The sample is drawn from a study of blood T cells in healthy people across ages (dated by TCRdb to the mid-2010s). For context, the study as a whole: In model experiments, roughly one uniquely barcoded TCR beta cDNA molecule per two T cells was captured by template switching. To track age-related changes in TCR beta repertoire diversity, the study relied on deep sequencing normalized with unique cDNA molecular identifiers. To avoid experimental bias, donors of different ages were distributed randomly across sequencing lanes. The donors were divided into four age groups: young (average approximately 15 years), middle-aged (approximately 42), aged (approximately 62) and long-lived (roughly 82). For two donors (one aged 18 to 29 and one aged 80 or older), the study analyzed two additional independent replicas of 1 million unique cDNA reads from the same blood draw. The investigation overall reported the following: Estimates of total diversity based on one million sequenced T cells were considered lower bounds and underestimates. Bulk unsorted PBMC profiling prevented conclusive comparison of naive and antigen-experienced compartments. Donor CMV infection status was unknown, potentially confounding age-related changes in expanded clonotypes. As age increased, observed TCR beta diversity per million T cells dropped in a roughly linear way, and a significant reduction was already evident by age approximately 40. The percentage of naive T cells measured by flow cytometry correlated strongly with observed TCR beta diversity. The long-lived group showed more naive CD4+ T cells, fewer expanded clones and increased TCR diversity than the aged group, suggesting age selection.

Counted from cysteine to phenylalanine, this CDR3 has 11 amino acids. Left in the record is the CDR3 DNA by itself, 33 bases read in frame from the first base. CDR1 and CDR2 are drawn from the germline V gene: MNHNS, SASEGT. The junction carries 10 bases between V and J, which are trimmed by 10 bases and 3 bases respectively. Donors were 30 to 45 systemically healthy Caucasian individuals from Russia aged roughly 6 to 90 years. About 10 milliliters of peripheral blood were collected from each donor into EDTA-treated Vacutainer tubes. PBMCs were isolated by Ficoll-Paque density-gradient centrifugation, with at least 7 million obtained per sample. Total RNA was extracted from PBMCs with Trizol reagent, with at least 5 micrograms obtained per sample. Naive CD45RAhigh/CD27high T cell percentages were measured by flow cytometry on a PBMC aliquot from every donor.

In this chain, TRBV6-1 is recombined with TRBJ2-7; a tentative D call is TRBD1 (6 bases match). Sequenced: blood. The sequence was collected from a woman aged 25 to 39 in good health. The DNA sequence is TGTGCCACGAACAGGGACTACGAGCAGTACTTC. It translates as CATNRDYEQYF.